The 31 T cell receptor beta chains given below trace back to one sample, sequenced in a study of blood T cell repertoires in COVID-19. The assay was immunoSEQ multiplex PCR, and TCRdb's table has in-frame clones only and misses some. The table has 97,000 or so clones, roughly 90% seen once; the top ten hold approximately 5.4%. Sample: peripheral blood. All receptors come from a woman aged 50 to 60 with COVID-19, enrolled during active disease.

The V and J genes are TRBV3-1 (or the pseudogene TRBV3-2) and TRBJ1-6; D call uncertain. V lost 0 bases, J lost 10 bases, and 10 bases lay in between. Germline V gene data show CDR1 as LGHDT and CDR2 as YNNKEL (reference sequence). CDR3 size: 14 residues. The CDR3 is CASSQDGRRSPLHF. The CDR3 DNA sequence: TGTGCCAGCAGCCAAGATGGAAGGAGATCACCCCTCCACTTT.

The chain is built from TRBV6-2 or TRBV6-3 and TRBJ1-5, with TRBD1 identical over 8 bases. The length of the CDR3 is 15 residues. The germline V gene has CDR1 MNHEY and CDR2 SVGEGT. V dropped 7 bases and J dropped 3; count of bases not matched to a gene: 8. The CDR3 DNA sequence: TGTGCCAGCACCCCGGGGACAGGTCACAATCAGCCCCAGCATTTT. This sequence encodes CASTPGTGHNQPQHF.

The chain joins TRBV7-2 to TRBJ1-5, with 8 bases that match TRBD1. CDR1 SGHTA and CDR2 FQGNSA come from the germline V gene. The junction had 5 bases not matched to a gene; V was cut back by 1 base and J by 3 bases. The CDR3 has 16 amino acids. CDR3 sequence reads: CASSLVGQGNNQPQHF. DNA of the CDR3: TGTGCCAGCAGCTTAGTTGGACAGGGAAACAATCAGCCCCAGCATTTT. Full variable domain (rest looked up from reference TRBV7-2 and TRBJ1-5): GAGVSQSPSNKVTEKGKDVELRCDPISGHTALYWYRQSLGQGLEFLIYFQGNSAPDKSGLPSDRFSAERTGGSVSTLTIQRTQQEDSAVYLCASSLVGQGNNQPQHFGDGTRLSIL.

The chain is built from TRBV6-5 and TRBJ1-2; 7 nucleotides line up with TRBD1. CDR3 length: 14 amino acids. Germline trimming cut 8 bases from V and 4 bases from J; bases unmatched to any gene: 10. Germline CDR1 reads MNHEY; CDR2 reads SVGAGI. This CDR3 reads CASERTGWGYGYTF. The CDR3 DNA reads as TGTGCCAGCGAGAGGACAGGCTGGGGCTATGGCTACACCTTC.

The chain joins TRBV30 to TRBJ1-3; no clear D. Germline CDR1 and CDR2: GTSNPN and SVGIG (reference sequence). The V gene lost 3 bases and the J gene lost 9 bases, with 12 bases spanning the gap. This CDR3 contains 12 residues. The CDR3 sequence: CAWRISEGTIYF. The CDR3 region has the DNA TGTGCCTGGAGGATCAGCGAGGGCACCATATATTTT.

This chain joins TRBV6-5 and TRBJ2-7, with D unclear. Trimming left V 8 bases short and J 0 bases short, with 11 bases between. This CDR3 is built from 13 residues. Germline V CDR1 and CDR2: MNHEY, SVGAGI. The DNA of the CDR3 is TGTGCCAGCGCAACAGTTAACTCCTACGAGCAGTACTTC. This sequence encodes CASATVNSYEQYF.

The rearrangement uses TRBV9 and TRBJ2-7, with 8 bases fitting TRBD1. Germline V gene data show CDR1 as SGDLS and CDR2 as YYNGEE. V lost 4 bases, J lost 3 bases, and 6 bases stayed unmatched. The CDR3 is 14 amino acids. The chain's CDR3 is CASSPTTGGYEQYF. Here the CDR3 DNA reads TGTGCCAGCAGCCCGACTACAGGGGGCTACGAGCAGTACTTC.

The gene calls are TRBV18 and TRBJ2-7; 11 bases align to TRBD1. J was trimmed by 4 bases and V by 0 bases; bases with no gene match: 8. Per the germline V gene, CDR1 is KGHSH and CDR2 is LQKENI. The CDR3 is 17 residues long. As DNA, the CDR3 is TGTGCCAGCTCACCACCGTTGGGGACAGGGGGGAAGTACGAGCAGTACTTC. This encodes CASSPPLGTGGKYEQYF.

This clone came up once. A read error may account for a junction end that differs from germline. Written as DNA, the CDR3 is TGCGCCAGCAACCAAGATCAGCCGGGAGACGGCAATCAGCCCCAGCATTTT. It is translated as CASNQDQPGDGNQPQHF. The chain uses TRBV4-3 and TRBJ1-5; D unresolved. Looked up from germline, CDR1 is LGHNA and CDR2 is YSLEER. This CDR3 has 17 residues.

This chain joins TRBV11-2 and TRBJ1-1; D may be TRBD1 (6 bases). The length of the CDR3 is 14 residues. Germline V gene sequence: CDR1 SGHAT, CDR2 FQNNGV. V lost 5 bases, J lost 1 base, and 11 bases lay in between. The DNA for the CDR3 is TGTGCCAGCAGCACCAGACAGGAGAACACTGAAGCTTTCTTT. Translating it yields CASSTRQENTEAFF.

The chain's CDR3 is CASSPGVDYGYTF. The DNA of the CDR3 is TGTGCCAGCAGTCCCGGGGTGGACTATGGCTACACCTTC. This chain connects TRBV28 to TRBJ1-2; no clear D. Germline-derived CDR1 and CDR2 are MDHEN and SYDVKM. The CDR3 extends over 13 amino acids. Trimming shortened V by 5 bases and J by 3 bases, and 10 bases separated the two germline ends.

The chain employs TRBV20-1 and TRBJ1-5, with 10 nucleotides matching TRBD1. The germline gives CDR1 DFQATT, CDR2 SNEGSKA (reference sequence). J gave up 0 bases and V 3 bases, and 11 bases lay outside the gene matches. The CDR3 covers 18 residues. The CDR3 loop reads CSASGTGTGAHSNQPQHF. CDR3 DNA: TGCAGTGCTAGTGGAACCGGGACAGGGGCTCATAGCAATCAGCCCCAGCATTTT.

CDR3 bases: TGTGCCAGCAGCCTTAATCAGGGGAGCTCCTATAATTCACCCCTCCACTTT. This encodes CASSLNQGSSYNSPLHF. The V call is TRBV7-8, the J call TRBJ1-6; D perhaps matches TRBD1 (6 bases). Germline CDR1 is SGHVS and CDR2 is FQNEAQ. This CDR3 spans 17 amino acids. Trimming pared 5 bases from V and 0 bases from J, leaving 14 bases between.

This chain's CDR3 is CASGPSGQGDEQYF. Written as DNA, the CDR3 is TGTGCCAGTGGCCCCTCAGGGCAGGGGGACGAGCAGTACTTC. The chain is built from TRBV19 and TRBJ2-7, with 7 bases identical to TRBD1. Germline CDR1 LNHDA, CDR2 SQIVND (reference sequence). The CDR3 extends over 14 amino acids. Trimming removed 8 bases from V and 5 bases from J; junction bases left unmatched: 12.

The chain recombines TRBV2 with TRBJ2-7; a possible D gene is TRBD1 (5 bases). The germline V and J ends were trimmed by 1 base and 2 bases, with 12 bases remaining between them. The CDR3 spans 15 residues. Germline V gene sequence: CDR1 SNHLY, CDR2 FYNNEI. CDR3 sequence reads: CASSEGGAITYEQYF. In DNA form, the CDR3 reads TGTGCCAGCAGTGAAGGTGGGGCGATTACCTACGAGCAGTACTTC.

This CDR3 is CASSPRTGDSHGYTF. The CDR3, as DNA: TGTGCCAGCAGCCCGCGGACAGGGGATTCTCATGGCTACACCTTC. The chain couples TRBV7-2 to TRBJ1-2, with 9 nucleotides matching TRBD1. The CDR3 loop spans 15 amino acids. Germline assignment: CDR1 SGHTA and CDR2 FQGNSA. After removal of 5 bases from V and 6 bases from J, the junction contained 10 bases not matched to a gene.

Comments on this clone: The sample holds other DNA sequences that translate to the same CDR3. Written as DNA, the CDR3 is TGTGCCAGTAGTATTTTAGCGGGGGGCACAGATACGCAGTATTTT. It yields the protein CASSILAGGTDTQYF. The chain carries TRBV19 and TRBJ2-3, with 9 nucleotides matching TRBD2. V dropped 3 bases and J dropped 1; count of bases not matched to a gene: 2. Germline CDR1 reads LNHDA; CDR2 reads SQIVND (reference sequence). The CDR3 runs 15 residues.

The CDR3 here is CASSLGAGGRNEKLFF. The CDR3 DNA sequence: TGTGCCAGCAGCTTGGGTGCGGGGGGCCGTAATGAAAAACTGTTTTTT. The chain recombines TRBV5-6 with TRBJ1-4, with TRBD1 as a possible D gene (6 bases). Trimming removed 0 bases from V and 4 bases from J, with 13 bases in between. CDR3 length: 16 residues. Germline V CDR1 and CDR2: SGHDT, YYEEEE.

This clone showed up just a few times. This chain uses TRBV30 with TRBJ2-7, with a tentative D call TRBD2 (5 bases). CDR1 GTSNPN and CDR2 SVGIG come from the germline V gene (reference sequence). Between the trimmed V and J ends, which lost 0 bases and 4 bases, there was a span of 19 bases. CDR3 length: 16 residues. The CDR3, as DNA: TGTGCCTGGAGTGTTTCGGACGGCTGGAGGATATACGAGCAGTACTTC. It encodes CAWSVSDGWRIYEQYF.

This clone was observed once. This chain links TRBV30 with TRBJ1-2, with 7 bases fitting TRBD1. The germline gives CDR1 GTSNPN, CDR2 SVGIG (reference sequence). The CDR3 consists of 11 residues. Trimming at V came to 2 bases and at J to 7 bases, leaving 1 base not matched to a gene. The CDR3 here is CAWSRDSGYTF. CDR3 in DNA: TGTGCCTGGAGTCGGGACAGTGGCTACACCTTC.

In nucleotides, the CDR3 is TGTGCCATCACTGCGACAGGGACCACTGAAGCTTTCTTT. It encodes CAITATGTTEAFF. This rearrangement joins TRBV10-3 to TRBJ1-1; 7 nucleotides align to TRBD1. Germline V gene data show CDR1 as ENHRY and CDR2 as SYGVKD. Trimming cost V 7 bases and J 4 bases; bases outside gene matches: 6. The CDR3 extends over 13 amino acids.

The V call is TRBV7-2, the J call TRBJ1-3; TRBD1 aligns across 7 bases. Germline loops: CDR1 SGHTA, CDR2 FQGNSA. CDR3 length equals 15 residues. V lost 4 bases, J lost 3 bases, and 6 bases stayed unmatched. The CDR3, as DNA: TGTGCCAGCAGCTCGCAGGGGGTCCGTGGAAACACCATATATTTT. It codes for CASSSQGVRGNTIYF.

The CDR3 loop is CASSLKQVQTYEQYF. The CDR3 region has the DNA TGTGCCAGCAGCTTGAAGCAGGTGCAGACCTACGAGCAGTACTTC. V gene TRBV5-4 combines with J gene TRBJ2-7; the D is unclear. V lost 1 base and J 2 bases, leaving 13 bases between the germline ends. The germline CDR1 and CDR2 sequences are SGHNT and YYREEE (reference sequence). The CDR3 has 15 residues.

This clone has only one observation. The CDR3 loop is CASSHVGGTPTGELFF. CDR3 DNA: TGTGCCAGCAGCCACGTGGGAGGAACGCCCACCGGGGAGCTGTTTTTT. V is TRBV3-1 (or the pseudogene TRBV3-2) and J is TRBJ2-2; perhaps TRBD2 as D (6 bases). Germline CDR1 reads LGHDT; CDR2 reads YNNKEL (reference sequence). Between the trimmed V and J ends, which lost 3 bases and 4 bases, there was a span of 15 bases. The CDR3 is 16 residues long.

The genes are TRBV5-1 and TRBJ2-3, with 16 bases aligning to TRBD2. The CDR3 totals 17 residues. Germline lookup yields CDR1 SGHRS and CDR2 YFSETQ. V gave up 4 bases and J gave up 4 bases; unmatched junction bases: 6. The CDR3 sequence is CASSPGTSGGASDTQYF. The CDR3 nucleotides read TGCGCCAGCAGCCCCGGGACTAGCGGGGGGGCCTCAGATACGCAGTATTTT. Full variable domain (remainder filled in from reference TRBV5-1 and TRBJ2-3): KAGVTQTPRYLIKTRGQQVTLSCSPISGHRSVSWYQQTPGQGLQFLFEYFSETQRNKGNFPGRFSGRQFSNSRSEMNVSTLELGDSALYLCASSPGTSGGASDTQYFGPGTRLTVL.

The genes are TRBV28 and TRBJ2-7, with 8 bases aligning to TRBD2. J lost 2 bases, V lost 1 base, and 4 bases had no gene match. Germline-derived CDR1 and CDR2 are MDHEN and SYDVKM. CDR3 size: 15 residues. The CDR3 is CASSLSAGGPYEQYF. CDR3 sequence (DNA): TGTGCCAGCAGTTTATCGGCGGGGGGCCCCTACGAGCAGTACTTC.

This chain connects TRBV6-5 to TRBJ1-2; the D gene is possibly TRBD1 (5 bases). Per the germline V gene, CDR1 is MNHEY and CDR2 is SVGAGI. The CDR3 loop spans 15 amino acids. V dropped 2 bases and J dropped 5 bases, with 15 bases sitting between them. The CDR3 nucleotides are TGTGCCAGCAGTTACGACAGAGAATTATTTTATGGCTACACCTTC. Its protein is CASSYDRELFYGYTF.

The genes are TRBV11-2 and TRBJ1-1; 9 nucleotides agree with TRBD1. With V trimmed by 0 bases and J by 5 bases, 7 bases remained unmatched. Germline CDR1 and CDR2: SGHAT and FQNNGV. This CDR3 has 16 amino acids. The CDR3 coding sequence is TGTGCCAGCAGCTTAGATATAACAGGGGGCATTACTGAAGCTTTCTTT. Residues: CASSLDITGGITEAFF. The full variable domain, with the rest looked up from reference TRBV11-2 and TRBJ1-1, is EAGVAQSPRYKIIEKRQSVAFWCNPISGHATLYWYQQILGQGPKLLIQFQNNGVVDDSQLPKDRFSAERLKGVDSTLKIQPAKLEDSAVYLCASSLDITGGITEAFFGQGTRLTVV.

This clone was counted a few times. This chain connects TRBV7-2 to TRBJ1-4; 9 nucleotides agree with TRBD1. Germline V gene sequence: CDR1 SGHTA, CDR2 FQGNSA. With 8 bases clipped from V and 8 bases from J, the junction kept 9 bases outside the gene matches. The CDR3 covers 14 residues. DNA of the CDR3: TGTGCCAGCGGGGACAGGGTGGAGAAAGAAAAACTGTTTTTT. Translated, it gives CASGDRVEKEKLFF.

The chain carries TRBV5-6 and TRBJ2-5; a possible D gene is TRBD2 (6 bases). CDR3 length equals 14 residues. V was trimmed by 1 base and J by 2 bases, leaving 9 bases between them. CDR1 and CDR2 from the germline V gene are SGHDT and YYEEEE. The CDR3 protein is CASSLLATQETQYF. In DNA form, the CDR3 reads TGTGCCAGCAGCTTGCTAGCGACTCAAGAGACCCAGTACTTC.

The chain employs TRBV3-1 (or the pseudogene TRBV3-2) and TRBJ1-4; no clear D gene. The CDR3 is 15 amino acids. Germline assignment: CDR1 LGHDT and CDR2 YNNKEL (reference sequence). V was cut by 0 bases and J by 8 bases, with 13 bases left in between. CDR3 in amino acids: CASSQDLQLEEKLFF. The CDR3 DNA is TGTGCCAGCAGCCAAGATTTGCAGTTGGAGGAAAAACTGTTTTTT.